Below, 3 T cell receptor beta chains from the same sample are listed, as sequenced in a study of blood T cell repertoires in COVID-19 (dated by TCRdb to between 2020 and 2021). The library was generated by the immunoSEQ multiplex PCR assay. The immuneACCESS repertoire file appears here via TCRdb, limited to in-frame rearrangements. These files lack a portion of the clones; in checked studies, under half of the deficit traces to unresolved V genes, and the cause of the others is not known. The sample contains roughly 200,000 clones, under 90% of them found a single time. The ten largest clones add up to roughly a fifth of the sample. Sequenced input: peripheral blood. All receptors derive from a human donor in a cohort sampled during active COVID-19.

A few counts support this clone. The gene calls are TRBV7-2 and TRBJ2-7; 7 bases line up with TRBD2. Germline CDR1 and CDR2: SGHTA and FQGNSA. The V and J ends lost 4 bases and 2 bases, in that order; junction bases with no gene match: 11. The CDR3 totals 16 residues. The CDR3 sequence: CASSSDWGGRAYEQYF. Written as DNA, the CDR3 is TGTGCCAGCAGCTCGGATTGGGGGGGTCGCGCCTACGAGCAGTACTTC.

V is TRBV15 and J is TRBJ1-2; D gene ambiguous. Trimming left V 0 bases short and J 7 bases short, with 9 bases between. Germline V CDR1 and CDR2: LNHNV, YYDKDF (reference sequence). The CDR3 is 13 amino acids. Here the CDR3 DNA reads TGTGCCACCAGCAGAGAGAGGGTAGGTGGCTACACCTTC. This encodes CATSRERVGGYTF.

V is TRBV29-1 and J is TRBJ2-1; the D gene is possibly TRBD1 (6 bases). CDR3 size: 15 residues. The V end lost 7 bases, the J end lost 2 bases, and 18 bases lay between the germline ends. Germline V gene data show CDR1 as SQVTM and CDR2 as ANQGSEA. Written as DNA, the CDR3 is TGCAGCGCCGGTTGGTTTCAGGGGCCCTACAATGAGCAGTTCTTC. This gives the protein CSAGWFQGPYNEQFF.